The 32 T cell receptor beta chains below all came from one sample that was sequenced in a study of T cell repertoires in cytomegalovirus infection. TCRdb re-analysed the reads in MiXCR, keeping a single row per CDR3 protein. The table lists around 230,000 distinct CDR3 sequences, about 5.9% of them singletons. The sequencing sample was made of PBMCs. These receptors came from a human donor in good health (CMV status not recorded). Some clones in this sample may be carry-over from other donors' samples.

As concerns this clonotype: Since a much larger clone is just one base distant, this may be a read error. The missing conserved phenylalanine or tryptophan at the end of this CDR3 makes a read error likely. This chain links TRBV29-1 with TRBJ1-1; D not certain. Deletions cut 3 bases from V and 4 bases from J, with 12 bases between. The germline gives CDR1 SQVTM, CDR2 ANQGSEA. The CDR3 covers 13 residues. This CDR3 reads CSVDRQEGTEAFS. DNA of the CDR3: TGCAGCGTTGACCGCCAGGAAGGCACTGAAGCTTTCTCT.

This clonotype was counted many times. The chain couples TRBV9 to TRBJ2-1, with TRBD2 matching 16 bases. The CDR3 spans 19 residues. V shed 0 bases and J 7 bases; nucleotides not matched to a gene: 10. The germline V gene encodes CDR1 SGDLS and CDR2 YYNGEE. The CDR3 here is CASSVVGLAGGERKNEQFF. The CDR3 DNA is TGTGCCAGCAGCGTAGTGGGACTAGCGGGGGGGGAGCGGAAAAATGAGCAGTTCTTC.

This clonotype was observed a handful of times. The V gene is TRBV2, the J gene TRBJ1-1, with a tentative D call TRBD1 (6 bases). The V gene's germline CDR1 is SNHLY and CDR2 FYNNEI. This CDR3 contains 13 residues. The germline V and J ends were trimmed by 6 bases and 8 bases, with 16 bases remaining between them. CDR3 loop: CASSPETGTEAFF. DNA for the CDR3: TGTGCCAGCAGCCCCGAAACCGGGACAGAAGCTTTCTTT.

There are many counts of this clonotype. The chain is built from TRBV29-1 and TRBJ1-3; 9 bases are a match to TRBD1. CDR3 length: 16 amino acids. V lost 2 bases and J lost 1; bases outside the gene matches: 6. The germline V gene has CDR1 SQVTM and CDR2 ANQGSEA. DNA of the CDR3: TGCAGCGTTGAACGGCCGACAGGGGGTTCTGGAAACACCATATATTTT. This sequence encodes CSVERPTGGSGNTIYF.

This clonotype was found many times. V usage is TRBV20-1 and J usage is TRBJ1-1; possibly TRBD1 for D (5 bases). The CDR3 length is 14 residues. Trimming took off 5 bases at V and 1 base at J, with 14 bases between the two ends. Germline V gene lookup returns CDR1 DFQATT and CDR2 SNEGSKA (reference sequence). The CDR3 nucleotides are TGCAGTGCTCGCAAAGGACATTCGAACACTGAAGCTTTCTTT. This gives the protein CSARKGHSNTEAFF.

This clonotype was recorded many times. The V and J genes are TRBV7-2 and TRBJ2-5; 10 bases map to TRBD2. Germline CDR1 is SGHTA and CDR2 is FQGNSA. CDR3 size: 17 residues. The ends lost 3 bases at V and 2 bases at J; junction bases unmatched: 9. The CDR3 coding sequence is TGTGCCAGCAGCTTGGCGGGGGGTAGCGGGGGGCAAGAGACCCAGTACTTC. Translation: CASSLAGGSGGQETQYF.

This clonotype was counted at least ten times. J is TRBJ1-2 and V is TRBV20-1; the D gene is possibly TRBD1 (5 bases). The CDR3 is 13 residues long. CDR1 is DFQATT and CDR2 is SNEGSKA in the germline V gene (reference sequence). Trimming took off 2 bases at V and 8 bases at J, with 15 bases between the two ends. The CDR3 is CSARSTLGEGYTF. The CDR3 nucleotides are TGCAGTGCTAGATCTACCTTAGGGGAGGGCTACACCTTC.

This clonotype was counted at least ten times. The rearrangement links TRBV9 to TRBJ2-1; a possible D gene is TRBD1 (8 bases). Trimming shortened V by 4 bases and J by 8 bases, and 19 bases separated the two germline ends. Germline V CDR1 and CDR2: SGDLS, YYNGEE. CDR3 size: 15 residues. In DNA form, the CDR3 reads TGTGCCAGCAGCAGGGAGGGTGCGACAGGGGATGAGCAGTTCTTC. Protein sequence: CASSREGATGDEQFF.

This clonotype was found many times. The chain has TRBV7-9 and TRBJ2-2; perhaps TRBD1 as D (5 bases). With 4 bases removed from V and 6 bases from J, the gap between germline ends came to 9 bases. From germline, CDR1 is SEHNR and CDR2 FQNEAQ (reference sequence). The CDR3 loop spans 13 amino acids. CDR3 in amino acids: CASSSRQPGELFF. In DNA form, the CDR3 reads TGTGCCAGCAGCTCGAGACAGCCCGGGGAGCTGTTTTTT.

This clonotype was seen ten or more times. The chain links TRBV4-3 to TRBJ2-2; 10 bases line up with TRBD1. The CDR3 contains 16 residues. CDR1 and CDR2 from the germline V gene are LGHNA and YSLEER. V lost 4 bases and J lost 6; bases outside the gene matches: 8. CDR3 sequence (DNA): TGCGCCAGCAGCCCCTCCGGGACAGGGGTAGCCGGGGAGCTGTTTTTT. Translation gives CASSPSGTGVAGELFF.

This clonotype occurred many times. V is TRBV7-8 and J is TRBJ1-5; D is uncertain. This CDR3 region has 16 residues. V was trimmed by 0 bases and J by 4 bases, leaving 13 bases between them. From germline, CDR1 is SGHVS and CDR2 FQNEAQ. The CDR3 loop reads CASSLAGRVINQPQHF. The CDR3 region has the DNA TGTGCCAGCAGCTTAGCCGGGCGGGTAATTAATCAGCCCCAGCATTTT.

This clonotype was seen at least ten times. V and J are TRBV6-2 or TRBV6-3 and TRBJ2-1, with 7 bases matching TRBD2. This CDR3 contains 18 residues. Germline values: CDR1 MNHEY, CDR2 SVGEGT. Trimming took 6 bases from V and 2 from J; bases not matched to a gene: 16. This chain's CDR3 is CASRRLAGELGAYNEQFF. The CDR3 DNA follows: TGTGCCAGCAGAAGGCTCGCGGGGGAGCTAGGGGCCTACAATGAGCAGTTCTTC.

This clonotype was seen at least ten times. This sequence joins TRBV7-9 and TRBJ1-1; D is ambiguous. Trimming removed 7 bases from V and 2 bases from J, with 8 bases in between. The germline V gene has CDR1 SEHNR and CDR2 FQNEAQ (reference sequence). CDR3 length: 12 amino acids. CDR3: CASKEGNTEAFF. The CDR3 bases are TGTGCCAGCAAGGAGGGAAACACTGAAGCTTTCTTT.

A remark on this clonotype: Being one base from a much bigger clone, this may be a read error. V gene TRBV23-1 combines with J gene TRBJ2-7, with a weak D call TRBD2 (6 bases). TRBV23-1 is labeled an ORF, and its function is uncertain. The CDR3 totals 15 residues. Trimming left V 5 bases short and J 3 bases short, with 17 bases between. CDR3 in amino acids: CASSRRDLIGYEQYF. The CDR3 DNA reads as TGCGCCAGCAGTAGGCGGGACTTAATTGGCTACGAGCAGTACTTC.

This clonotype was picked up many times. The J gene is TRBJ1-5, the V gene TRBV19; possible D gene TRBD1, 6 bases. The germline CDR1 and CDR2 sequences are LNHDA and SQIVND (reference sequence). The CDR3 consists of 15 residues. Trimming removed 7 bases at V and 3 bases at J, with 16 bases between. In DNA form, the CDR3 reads TGTGCCAGTAAGGCCCGGGACAACCTCAATCAGCCCCAGCATTTT. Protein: CASKARDNLNQPQHF.

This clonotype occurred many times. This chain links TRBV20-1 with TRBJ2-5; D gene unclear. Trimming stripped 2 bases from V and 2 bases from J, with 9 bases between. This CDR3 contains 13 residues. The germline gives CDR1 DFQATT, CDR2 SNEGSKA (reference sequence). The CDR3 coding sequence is TGCAGTGCTAGAATTAGGGTTCAAGAGACCCAGTACTTC. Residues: CSARIRVQETQYF.

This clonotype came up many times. CDR3 residues: CASSFDGRSNPTIRGYTF. The CDR3 DNA follows: TGTGCCAGCAGCTTCGACGGAAGATCTAATCCGACTATTCGCGGCTACACCTTC. The V gene is TRBV7-2, the J gene TRBJ1-2; D unclear. CDR1 and CDR2 (germline): SGHTA, FQGNSA. Trimming took 3 bases from V and 8 from J, leaving 28 bases between them. There are 18 residues in the CDR3.

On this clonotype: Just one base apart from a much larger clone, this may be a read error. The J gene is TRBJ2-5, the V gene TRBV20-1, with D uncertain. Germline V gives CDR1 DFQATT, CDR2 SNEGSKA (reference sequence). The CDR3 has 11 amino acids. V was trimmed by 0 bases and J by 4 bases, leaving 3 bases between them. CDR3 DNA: TGCAGTGCTAGAGATATAGAGACCCAGTACTTC. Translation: CSARDIETQYF.

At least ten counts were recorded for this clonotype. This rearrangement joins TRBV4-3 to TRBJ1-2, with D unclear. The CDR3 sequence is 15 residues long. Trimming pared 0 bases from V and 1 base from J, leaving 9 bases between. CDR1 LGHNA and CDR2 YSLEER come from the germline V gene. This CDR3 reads CASSQDMRVNYGYTF. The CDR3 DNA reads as TGCGCCAGCAGCCAAGATATGCGAGTTAACTATGGCTACACCTTC.

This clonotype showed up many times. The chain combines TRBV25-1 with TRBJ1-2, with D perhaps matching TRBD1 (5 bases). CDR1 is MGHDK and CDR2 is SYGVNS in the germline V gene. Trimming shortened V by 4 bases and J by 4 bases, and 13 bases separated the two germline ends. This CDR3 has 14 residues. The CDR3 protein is CASSGEGVVYGYTF. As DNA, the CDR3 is TGTGCCAGCAGTGGAGAAGGGGTTGTCTATGGCTACACCTTC.

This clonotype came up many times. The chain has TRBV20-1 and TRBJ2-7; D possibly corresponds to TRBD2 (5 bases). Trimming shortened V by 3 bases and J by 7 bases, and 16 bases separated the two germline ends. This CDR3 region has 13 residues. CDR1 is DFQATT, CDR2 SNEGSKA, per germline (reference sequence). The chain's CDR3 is CSARILGLWEQYF. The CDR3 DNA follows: TGCAGTGCTAGGATCCTTGGACTCTGGGAGCAGTACTTC.

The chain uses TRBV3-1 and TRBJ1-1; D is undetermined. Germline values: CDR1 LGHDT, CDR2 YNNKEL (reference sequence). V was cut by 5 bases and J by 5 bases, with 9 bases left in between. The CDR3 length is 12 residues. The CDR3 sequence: CASSSVGTEAFF. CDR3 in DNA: TGTGCCAGCAGCTCCGTTGGGACTGAAGCTTTCTTT.

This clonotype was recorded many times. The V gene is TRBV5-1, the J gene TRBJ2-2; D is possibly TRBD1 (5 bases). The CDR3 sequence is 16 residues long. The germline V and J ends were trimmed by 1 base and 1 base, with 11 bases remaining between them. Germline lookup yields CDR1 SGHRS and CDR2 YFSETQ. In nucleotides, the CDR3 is TGCGCCAGCAGCTTGAATGGGGCCCGGAACACCGGGGAGCTGTTTTTT. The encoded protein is CASSLNGARNTGELFF. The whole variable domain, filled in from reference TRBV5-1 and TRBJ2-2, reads KAGVTQTPRYLIKTRGQQVTLSCSPISGHRSVSWYQQTPGQGLQFLFEYFSETQRNKGNFPGRFSGRQFSNSRSEMNVSTLELGDSALYLCASSLNGARNTGELFFGEGSRLTVL.

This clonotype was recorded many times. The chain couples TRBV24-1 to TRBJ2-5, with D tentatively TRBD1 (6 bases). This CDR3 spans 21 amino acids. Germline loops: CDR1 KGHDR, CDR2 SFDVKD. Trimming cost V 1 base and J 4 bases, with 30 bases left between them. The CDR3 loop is CATSDFPRDTGSPVGGETQYF. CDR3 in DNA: TGTGCCACCAGTGATTTTCCCCGGGACACGGGATCTCCAGTCGGCGGAGAGACCCAGTACTTC.

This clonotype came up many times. The CDR3 region has the DNA TGTGCCAGCACCAAAATCGGGGGGGGAGGCACTGAAGCTTTCTTT. Encoded protein: CASTKIGGGGTEAFF. The rearrangement uses TRBV7-9 and TRBJ1-1, with D perhaps matching TRBD1 (5 bases). The CDR3 length is 15 residues. Trimming left V 7 bases short and J 4 bases short, with 19 bases between. Germline CDR1 and CDR2: SEHNR and FQNEAQ (reference sequence).

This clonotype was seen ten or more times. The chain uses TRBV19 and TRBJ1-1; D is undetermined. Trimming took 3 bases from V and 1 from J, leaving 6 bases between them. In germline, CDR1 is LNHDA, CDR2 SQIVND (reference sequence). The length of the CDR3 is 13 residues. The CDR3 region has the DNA TGTGCCAGTAGTATTGAGCGGAACACTGAAGCTTTCTTT. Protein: CASSIERNTEAFF.

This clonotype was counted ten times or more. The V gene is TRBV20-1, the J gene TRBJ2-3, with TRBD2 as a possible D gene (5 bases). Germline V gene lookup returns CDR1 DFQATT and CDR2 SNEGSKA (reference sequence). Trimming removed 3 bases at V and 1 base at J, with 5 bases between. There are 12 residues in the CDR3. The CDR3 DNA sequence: TGCAGTGCTAGCGGGGGCACAGATACGCAGTATTTT. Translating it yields CSASGGTDTQYF.

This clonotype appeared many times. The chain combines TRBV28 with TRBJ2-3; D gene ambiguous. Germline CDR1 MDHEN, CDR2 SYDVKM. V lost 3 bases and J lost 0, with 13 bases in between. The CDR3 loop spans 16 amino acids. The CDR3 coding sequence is TGTGCCAGCAGTTTTCCGACTCCCTCTAGCACAGATACGCAGTATTTT. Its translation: CASSFPTPSSTDTQYF.

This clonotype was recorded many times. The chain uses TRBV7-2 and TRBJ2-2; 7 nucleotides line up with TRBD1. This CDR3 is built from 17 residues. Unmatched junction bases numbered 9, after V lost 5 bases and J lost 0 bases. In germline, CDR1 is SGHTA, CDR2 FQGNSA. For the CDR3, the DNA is TGTGCCAGCAGCACTGGAGTAGGGGGCGCGAACACCGGGGAGCTGTTTTTT. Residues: CASSTGVGGANTGELFF.

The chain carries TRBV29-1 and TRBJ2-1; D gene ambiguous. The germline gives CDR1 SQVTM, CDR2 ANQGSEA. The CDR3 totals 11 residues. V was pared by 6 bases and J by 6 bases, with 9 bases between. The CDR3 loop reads CSVSPANEQFF. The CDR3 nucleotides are TGCAGCGTCTCCCCCGCCAATGAGCAGTTCTTC.

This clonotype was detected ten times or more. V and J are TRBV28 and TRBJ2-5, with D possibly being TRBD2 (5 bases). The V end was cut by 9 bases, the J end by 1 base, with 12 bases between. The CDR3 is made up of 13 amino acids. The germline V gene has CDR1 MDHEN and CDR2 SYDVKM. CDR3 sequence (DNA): TGTGCCAGTCGCGGGCAAGCCCAAGAGACCCAGTACTTC. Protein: CASRGQAQETQYF.

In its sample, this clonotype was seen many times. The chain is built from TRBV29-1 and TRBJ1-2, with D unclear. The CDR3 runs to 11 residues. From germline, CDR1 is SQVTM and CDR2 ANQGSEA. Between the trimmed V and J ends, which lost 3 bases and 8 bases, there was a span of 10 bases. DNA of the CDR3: TGCAGCGTTGAGTTGGGTGGAGGCTACACCTTC. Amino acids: CSVELGGGYTF. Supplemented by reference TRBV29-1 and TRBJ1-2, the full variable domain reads SAVISQKPSRDICQRGTSLTIQCQVDSQVTMMFWYRQQPGQSLTLIATANQGSEATYESGFVIDKFPISRPNLTFSTLTVSNMSPEDSSIYLCSVELGGGYTFGSGTRLTVV.